This paragraph covers one T cell receptor beta chain sequence. Method: immunoSEQ multiplex PCR; TCRdb's copy keeps in-frame clones and lacks some. The sample comprises roughly 29,000 clones, about 92% of which are singletons, and approximately 0.78% rests with the top ten. The sample comes from a study of blood T cell repertoires in COVID-19. Study at large: Some COVID-19 samples were acute and others convalescent; all came from the United States, Italy and Spain.

This receptor was taken from a woman between 65 and 79 years old with COVID-19, enrolled during active disease. The sequencing input was peripheral blood.

DNA of the CDR3: TGTGCCAGCAGTGACGCAGGGGGCACGTCTGGCTACACCTTC. As protein: CASSDAGGTSGYTF. This chain links TRBV2 with TRBJ1-2; 8 nucleotides align to TRBD1. The CDR3 length is 14 residues. The J segment lost 7 bases and the V segment lost 3 bases, leaving 7 bases of the junction unmatched. Germline lookup yields CDR1 SNHLY and CDR2 FYNNEI.